This record covers a single TCR beta chain. Antigen unknown. A CD45RA-negative memory subset and a CD45RA+ naive subset were separated from the CD4+ cells. This sample is drawn from a study of shared clonotypes between healthy human individuals. The CDR3 sequence is 14 residues long. Germline CDR1 MDHEN, CDR2 SYDVKM. General study findings and limits: Non-shared clonotypes had lower generation probabilities than those shared by all four donors. The represented genetic and exposure-history diversity was limited by the small number of donors.

Investigators spread the genomic DNA of each subset evenly over several immunoSEQ plates. Measured with immunoSEQ multiplex PCR; TCRdb has only the in-frame clones, and not every one. The data show some 2 million clones, 95% seen once. The V gene is TRBV28, the J gene TRBJ2-3; unclear D gene. This TCR was sampled from a young man in good health. The sample was naive CD4+ T cells sorted from blood. Specified subset: CD45RA+ positively selected. CDR3 bases: TGTGCATCTCGGGCGGCCGCTAGCACAGATACGCAGTATTTT. Translated, it gives CASRAAASTDTQYF.